Listed below are T cell receptor beta chains from one sample, sequenced in a study of CD8 T cells in ankylosing spondylitis. TCRdb reanalysed the 5' RACE reads using MiXCR and keeps one entry per CDR3 protein. The data hold 300,000 to 400,000 distinct CDR3 sequences, with 20% to 25% observed a single time. The sequenced sample was blood, either unsorted or a sorted T cell fraction (not recorded which). The receptors come from a male donor with ankylosing spondylitis. CDR3s include the opening cysteine and the closing phenylalanine or tryptophan. A D gene is named only where the DNA matches it firmly. Rows may omit the clone size; those that give it use once, few, many or a size class.

v_call,clone_size,j_call,d_call,cdr3_nt,cdr3_aa
TRBV7-8,-,TRBJ2-1,-,TGTGCCAGCAGCTTAGCCAGACCTTACAATGAGCAGTTCTTC,CASSLARPYNEQFF
TRBV12-3/TRBV12-4,-,TRBJ2-2,TRBD2,TGTGCCAGCAGGCCTCTCGAAGGGAGGGATTACACCGGGGAGCTGTTTTTT,CASRPLEGRDYTGELFF
TRBV11-1,-,TRBJ2-4,TRBD2,TGTGCCAGCAGCTTACCCCAGCGGGAGGGTGGCAAAAACATTCAGTACTTC,CASSLPQREGGKNIQYF
TRBV5-1,many,TRBJ2-3,-,TGCGCCAGCAGCTTTATCCGCATGGTTAGAGATACGCAGTATTTT,CASSFIRMVRDTQYF
TRBV10-3,few,TRBJ2-1,TRBD2,TGTGCCACTACCGGGACTAGCGAAAGTAAGCAGTTCTTC,CATTGTSESKQFF
TRBV20-1,few,TRBJ1-6,-,TGCAGTGCGGTCCCAGGGGACCCTAGAAGTTCACCCCTCCACTTT,CSAVPGDPRSSPLHF
TRBV27,many,TRBJ1-2,TRBD1,TGTGCCAGCAGTTTCTCGGGACAGAACTATGGCTACACCTTC,CASSFSGQNYGYTF
TRBV20-1,few,TRBJ2-1,TRBD2,TGCAGTGGCGTACTAGCGTATGAGCAGTTCTTC,CSGVLAYEQFF
TRBV29-1,-,TRBJ2-4,TRBD2,TGCAGCGGCAGATTCGGGGGGAACATTCAGTACTTC,CSGRFGGNIQYF
TRBV12-3/TRBV12-4,-,TRBJ2-1,-,TGTGCCAGTACCCGAGGGCCTGATCGGGCATACGGTGAGCAGTTCTTC,CASTRGPDRAYGEQFF
TRBV19,-,TRBJ1-6,-,TGTGCCAGTAGTATCGGTGGTAATTCACCCCTCCACTTT,CASSIGGNSPLHF
TRBV12-3/TRBV12-4,-,TRBJ1-2,-,TGTGCCAGCAGGCAGAGTGGGAGCTACACCTTC,CASRQSGSYTF
TRBV7-2,many,TRBJ2-7,TRBD2,TGTGCCAGCAAGATAGCGGGGGCCCCCTACGAGCAGTACTTC,CASKIAGAPYEQYF
TRBV29-1,many,TRBJ1-5,-,TGCAGCGTTGGCGATAATCAGCCCCAGCATTTT,CSVGDNQPQHF
TRBV20-1,-,TRBJ2-3,-,TGCAGTGCTAGAGATCAAGGGGGGTACACAGATACGCAGTATTTT,CSARDQGGYTDTQYF
TRBV19,-,TRBJ2-7,-,TGTGCCAGTAGTATAAGCCGGGACACTGACGAGCAGTACTTC,CASSISRDTDEQYF
TRBV28,-,TRBJ2-7,-,TGTGCCAGCAGTTTCTCGAATACTCACGGAAACGAGCAGTACTTC,CASSFSNTHGNEQYF
TRBV12-3/TRBV12-4,few,TRBJ2-2,-,TGTGCCAGCAGTATCATCCTAGTCGGCACCGGGGAGCTGTTTTTT,CASSIILVGTGELFF
TRBV20-1,-,TRBJ2-5,-,TGCAGTGCTAACCAAGAGACCCAGTACTTC,CSANQETQYF
TRBV10-2,-,TRBJ2-5,TRBD2,TGCGCCAGCAGTGAACTAGCGGGAGATCGAGAGACCCAGTACTTC,CASSELAGDRETQYF
TRBV5-1,few,TRBJ1-6,TRBD1,TGCGCCAGCAGCTTGGAGGGGGCCGACAATTCACCCCTCCACTTT,CASSLEGADNSPLHF
TRBV12-3/TRBV12-4,-,TRBJ2-7,-,TGTGCCAGCAGCTTTGAGGCCTCCTACGAGCAGTACTTC,CASSFEASYEQYF
TRBV3-1,-,TRBJ1-4,-,TGTGCCAGCAGCCAACCCGGACGAGGGGAAAAACTGTTTTTT,CASSQPGRGEKLFF
TRBV7-2,many,TRBJ2-1,-,TGTGCCAGCAGCAAAAGGACACAGCCGCCCTACAATGAGCAGTTCTTC,CASSKRTQPPYNEQFF
TRBV19,few,TRBJ2-3,TRBD2,TGTGCCAGTAGTAGAACGGAACCGGGACTAGCGGGAGTCGCAGATACGCAGTATTTT,CASSRTEPGLAGVADTQYF
TRBV7-2,-,TRBJ1-1,TRBD1,TGTGCCAGCAGCTTACAGCCTACAGCGCCAGGGGGGGCTTTCTTT,CASSLQPTAPGGAFF
TRBV7-3,few,TRBJ1-1,-,TGTGCCAGCAGCGGAGTGGTGGGGGGCTTGGCTTTCTTT,CASSGVVGGLAFF
TRBV7-2,few,TRBJ2-7,TRBD2,TGTGCCAGCAGCTTAGGCGGGAGGGTCTACGAGCAGTACTTC,CASSLGGRVYEQYF
TRBV20-1,-,TRBJ2-4,-,TGCAGTGCTGACGGAGGACCCAAAAACATTCAGTACTTC,CSADGGPKNIQYF
TRBV10-3,few,TRBJ2-5,-,TGTGCCATCAGTGAGTCCTCGTGGTCTGGGCAGACCCAGTACTTC,CAISESSWSGQTQYF
TRBV29-1,few,TRBJ1-2,TRBD1,TGCAGCGTCGGGACAGGGGCCTATGGCTACACCTTC,CSVGTGAYGYTF
TRBV4-2,few,TRBJ2-5,-,TGTGCCAGCAGCCAAGATCCCGAGCGGGAGACCCAGTACTTC,CASSQDPERETQYF
TRBV15,few,TRBJ2-1,TRBD1,TGTGCCACCAGCAGAGATAAGGGACAGGAGTACAATGAGCAGTTCTTC,CATSRDKGQEYNEQFF
TRBV7-3,-,TRBJ2-3,-,TGTGCCAGCAGCTTCGGGGGCCGCCCAGATACGCAGTATTTT,CASSFGGRPDTQYF
TRBV5-5,-,TRBJ1-2,-,TGTGCCAGCAGCGCCCGGGAAGACTGGGGCTACACCTTC,CASSAREDWGYTF
TRBV5-5,once,TRBJ2-3,-,TGTGTCAGCAGCCCACCGACTCGAAGCAGCACAGATACGCAGTATTTT,CVSSPPTRSSTDTQYF
TRBV7-8,few,TRBJ2-5,-,TGTGCCAGCAGCCTAACCATCGCAACCACGTACCAAGAGACCCAGTACTTC,CASSLTIATTYQETQYF
TRBV9,few,TRBJ2-5,TRBD2,TGTGCCAGCAGCACAGAGGCTAGCGGGAGTTGGGAGACCCAGTACTTC,CASSTEASGSWETQYF
TRBV4-1,-,TRBJ1-1,-,TGCGCCAGCAGCCAAGTACAGGGACCGTTGGCTGAAGCTTTCTTT,CASSQVQGPLAEAFF
TRBV5-1,-,TRBJ2-5,-,TGCGCCAGCAGCTTGGGTCGGGCGGGACAAGAGACCCAGTACTTC,CASSLGRAGQETQYF
TRBV25-1,few,TRBJ2-3,-,TGTGCCAGCAGTGGTTTTGCTACGCAGTATTTT,CASSGFATQYF
TRBV29-1,many,TRBJ1-1,TRBD1,TGCAGCGGATCGACAGGGAGGAACACTGAAGCTTTCTTT,CSGSTGRNTEAFF
TRBV29-1,-,TRBJ2-5,-,TGCAGCGTTGAAGGGGAAGGGCGGAGCCAAGAGACCCAGTACTTC,CSVEGEGRSQETQYF
TRBV20-1,few,TRBJ2-7,TRBD2,TGCAGTTCCGTCCGAGAGGGACTAGCGTTTCACGAGCAGTACTTC,CSSVREGLAFHEQYF
TRBV5-1,few,TRBJ1-1,TRBD1,TGCGCCAGCAGCCCGACAGGGTGGGATTTCACTGAAGCTTTCTTT,CASSPTGWDFTEAFF
TRBV6-2/TRBV6-3,-,TRBJ2-1,-,TGTGCCAGCAACCCCCCCGGGAGCGATGAGCAGTTCTTC,CASNPPGSDEQFF
TRBV27,-,TRBJ2-7,-,TGTGCCATCGATGACGGGGGGCGGCAGTACTTC,CAIDDGGRQYF
TRBV20-1,-,TRBJ2-1,-,TGCAGTGCTAGTTGGCGGGTATACAATGAGCAGTTCTTC,CSASWRVYNEQFF
TRBV5-1,few,TRBJ2-7,-,TGCGCCAGCAGCTTACTACCGCCTAGCTCCTACGAGCAGTACTTC,CASSLLPPSSYEQYF